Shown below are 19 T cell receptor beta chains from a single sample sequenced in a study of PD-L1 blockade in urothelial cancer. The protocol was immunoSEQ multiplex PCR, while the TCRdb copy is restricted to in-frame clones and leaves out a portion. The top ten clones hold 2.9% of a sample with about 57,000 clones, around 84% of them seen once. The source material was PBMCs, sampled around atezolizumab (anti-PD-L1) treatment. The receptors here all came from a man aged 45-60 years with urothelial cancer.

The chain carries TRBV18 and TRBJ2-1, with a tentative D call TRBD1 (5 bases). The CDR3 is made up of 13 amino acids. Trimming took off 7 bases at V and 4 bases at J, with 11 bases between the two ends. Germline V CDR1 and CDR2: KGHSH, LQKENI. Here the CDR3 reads CASCPQGYNEQFF. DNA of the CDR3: TGTGCCAGCTGCCCCCAGGGATACAATGAGCAGTTCTTC.

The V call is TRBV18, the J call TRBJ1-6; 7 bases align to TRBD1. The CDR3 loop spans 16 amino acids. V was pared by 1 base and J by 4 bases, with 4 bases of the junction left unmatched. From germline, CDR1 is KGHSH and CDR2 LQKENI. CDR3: CASSPQGAGYNSPLHF. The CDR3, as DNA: TGTGCCAGCTCACCACAGGGGGCCGGGTATAATTCACCCCTCCACTTT.

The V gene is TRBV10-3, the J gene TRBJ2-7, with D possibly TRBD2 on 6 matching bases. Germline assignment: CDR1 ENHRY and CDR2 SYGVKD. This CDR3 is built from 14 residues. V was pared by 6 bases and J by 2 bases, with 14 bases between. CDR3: CAIRGGGATYEQYF. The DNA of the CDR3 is TGTGCCATCAGGGGAGGCGGGGCGACCTACGAGCAGTACTTC.

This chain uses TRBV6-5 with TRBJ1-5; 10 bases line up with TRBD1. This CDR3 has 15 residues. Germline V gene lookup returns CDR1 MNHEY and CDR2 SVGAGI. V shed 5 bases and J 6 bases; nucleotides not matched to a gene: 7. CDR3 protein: CASSPTTGGGQPQHF. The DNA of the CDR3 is TGTGCCAGCAGTCCGACGACAGGGGGCGGTCAGCCCCAGCATTTT.

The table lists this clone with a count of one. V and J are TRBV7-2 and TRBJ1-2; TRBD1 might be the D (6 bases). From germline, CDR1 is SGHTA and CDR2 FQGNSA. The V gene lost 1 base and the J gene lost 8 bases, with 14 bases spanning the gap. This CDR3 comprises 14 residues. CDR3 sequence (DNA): TGTGCCAGCAGCTTAGGCCCAGGGGATGTGGGCTACACCTTC. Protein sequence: CASSLGPGDVGYTF.

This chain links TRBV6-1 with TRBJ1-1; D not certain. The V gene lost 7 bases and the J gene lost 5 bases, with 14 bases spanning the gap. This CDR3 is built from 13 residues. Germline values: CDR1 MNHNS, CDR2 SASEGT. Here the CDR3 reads CASTRWGETEAFF. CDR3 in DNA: TGTGCCAGCACTCGATGGGGAGAGACTGAAGCTTTCTTT.

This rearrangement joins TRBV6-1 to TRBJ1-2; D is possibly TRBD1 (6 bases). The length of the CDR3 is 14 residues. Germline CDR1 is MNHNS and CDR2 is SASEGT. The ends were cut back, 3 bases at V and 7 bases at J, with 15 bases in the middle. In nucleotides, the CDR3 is TGTGCCAGCAGTGATACAGGGCCAAGGTTTGGCTACACCTTC. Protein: CASSDTGPRFGYTF.

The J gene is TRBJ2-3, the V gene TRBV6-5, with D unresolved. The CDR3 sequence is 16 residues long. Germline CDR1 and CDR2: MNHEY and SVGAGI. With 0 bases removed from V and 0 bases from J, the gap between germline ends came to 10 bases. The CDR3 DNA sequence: TGTGCCAGCAGTTACTCCGCCAGATTTAGCACAGATACGCAGTATTTT. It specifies CASSYSARFSTDTQYF.

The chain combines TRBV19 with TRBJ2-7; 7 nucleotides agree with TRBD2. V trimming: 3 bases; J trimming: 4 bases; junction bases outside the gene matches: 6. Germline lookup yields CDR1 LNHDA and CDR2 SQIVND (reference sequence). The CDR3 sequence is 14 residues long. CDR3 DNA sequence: TGTGCCAGTAGTATTCGGGGTAGCGGGTACGAGCAGTACTTC. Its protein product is CASSIRGSGYEQYF.

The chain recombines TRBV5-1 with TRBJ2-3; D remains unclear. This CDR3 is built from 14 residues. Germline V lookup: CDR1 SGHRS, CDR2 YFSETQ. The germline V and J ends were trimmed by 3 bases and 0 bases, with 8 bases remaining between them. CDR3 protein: CASSWSRSTDTQYF. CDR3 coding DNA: TGCGCCAGCAGCTGGAGCCGAAGCACAGATACGCAGTATTTT.

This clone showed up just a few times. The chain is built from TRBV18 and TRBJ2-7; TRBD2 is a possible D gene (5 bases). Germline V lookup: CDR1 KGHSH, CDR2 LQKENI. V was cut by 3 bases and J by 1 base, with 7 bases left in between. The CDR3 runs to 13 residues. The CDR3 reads CASSPLASYEQYF. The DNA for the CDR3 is TGTGCCAGCTCACCTCTAGCATCCTACGAGCAGTACTTC.

CDR3: CASSLGPRSSGNTIYF. CDR3 sequence (DNA): TGCGCCAGCAGCTTAGGTCCACGGAGCTCTGGAAACACCATATATTTT. J is TRBJ1-3 and V is TRBV5-1; D gene unclear. Trimming took off 2 bases at V and 0 bases at J, with 12 bases between the two ends. Germline CDR1 is SGHRS and CDR2 is YFSETQ. The CDR3 has 16 amino acids.

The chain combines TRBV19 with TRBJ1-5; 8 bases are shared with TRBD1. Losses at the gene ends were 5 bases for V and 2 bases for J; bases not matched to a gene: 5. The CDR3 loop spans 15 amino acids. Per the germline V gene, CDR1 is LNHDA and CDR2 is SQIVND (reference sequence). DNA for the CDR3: TGTGCCAGTAGTGAGGGGGACAGGCGCAATCAGCCCCAGCATTTT. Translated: CASSEGDRRNQPQHF.

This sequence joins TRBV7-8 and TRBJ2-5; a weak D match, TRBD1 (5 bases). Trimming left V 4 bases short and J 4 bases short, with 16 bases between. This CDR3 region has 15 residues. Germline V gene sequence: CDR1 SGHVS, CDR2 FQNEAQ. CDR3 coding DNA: TGTGCCAGCAGCTCGCACACGGGTAGGGGAGAGACCCAGTACTTC. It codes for CASSSHTGRGETQYF.

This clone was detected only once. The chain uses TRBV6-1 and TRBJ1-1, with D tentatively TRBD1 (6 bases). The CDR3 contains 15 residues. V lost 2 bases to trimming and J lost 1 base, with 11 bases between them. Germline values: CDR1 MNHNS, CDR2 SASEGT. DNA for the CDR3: TGTGCCAGCAGTGAATTAGGACAGAAGAACACTGAAGCTTTCTTT. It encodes CASSELGQKNTEAFF.

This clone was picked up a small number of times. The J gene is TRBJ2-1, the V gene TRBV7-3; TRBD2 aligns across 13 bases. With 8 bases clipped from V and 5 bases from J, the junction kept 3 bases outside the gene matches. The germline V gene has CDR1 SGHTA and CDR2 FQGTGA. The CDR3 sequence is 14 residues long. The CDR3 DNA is TGTGCCAGCGGACTAGCGGGGGATAACAATGAGCAGTTCTTC. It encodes CASGLAGDNNEQFF.

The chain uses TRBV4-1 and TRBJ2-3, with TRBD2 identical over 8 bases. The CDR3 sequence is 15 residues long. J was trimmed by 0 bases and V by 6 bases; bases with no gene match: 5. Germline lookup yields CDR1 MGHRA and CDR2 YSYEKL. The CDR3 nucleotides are TGCGCCAGCAGTCCGAGCGGGGGTAGCACAGATACGCAGTATTTT. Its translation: CASSPSGGSTDTQYF.

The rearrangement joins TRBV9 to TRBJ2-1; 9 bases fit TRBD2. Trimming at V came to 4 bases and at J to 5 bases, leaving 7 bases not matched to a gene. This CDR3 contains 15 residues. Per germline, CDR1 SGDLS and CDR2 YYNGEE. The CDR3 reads CASSPSRTSDNEQFF. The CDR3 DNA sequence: TGTGCCAGCAGCCCCTCCCGGACTAGCGACAATGAGCAGTTCTTC. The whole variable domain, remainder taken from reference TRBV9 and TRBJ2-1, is DSGVTQTPKHLITATGQRVTLRCSPRSGDLSVYWYQQSLDQGLQFLIQYYNGEERAKGNILERFSAQQFPDLHSELNLSSLELGDSALYFCASSPSRTSDNEQFFGPGTRLTVL.

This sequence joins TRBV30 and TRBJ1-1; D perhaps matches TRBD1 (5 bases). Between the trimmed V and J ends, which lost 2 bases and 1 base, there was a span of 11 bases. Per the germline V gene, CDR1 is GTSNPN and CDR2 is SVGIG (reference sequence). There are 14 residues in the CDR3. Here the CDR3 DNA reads TGTGCCTGGAGTCCCGGACACCGGAACACTGAAGCTTTCTTT. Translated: CAWSPGHRNTEAFF.